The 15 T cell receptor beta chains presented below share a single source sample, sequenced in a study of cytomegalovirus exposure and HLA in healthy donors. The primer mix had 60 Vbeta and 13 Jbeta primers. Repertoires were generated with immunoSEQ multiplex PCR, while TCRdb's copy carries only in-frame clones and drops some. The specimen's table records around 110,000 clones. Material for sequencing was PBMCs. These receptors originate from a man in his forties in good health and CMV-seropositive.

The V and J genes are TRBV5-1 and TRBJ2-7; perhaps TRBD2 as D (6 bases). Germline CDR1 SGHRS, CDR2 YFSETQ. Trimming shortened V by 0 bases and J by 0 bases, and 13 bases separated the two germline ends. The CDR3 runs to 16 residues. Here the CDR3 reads CASSLAAAGRSYEQYF. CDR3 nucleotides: TGCGCCAGCAGCTTGGCCGCGGCGGGACGCTCCTACGAGCAGTACTTC.

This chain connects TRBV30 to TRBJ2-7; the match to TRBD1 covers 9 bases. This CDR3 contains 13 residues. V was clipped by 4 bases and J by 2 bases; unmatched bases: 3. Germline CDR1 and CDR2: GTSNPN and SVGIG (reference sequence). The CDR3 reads CAWTRTGAYEQYF. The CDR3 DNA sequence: TGTGCCTGGACCAGGACAGGGGCCTACGAGCAGTACTTC. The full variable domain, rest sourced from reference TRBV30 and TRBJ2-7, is SQTIHQWPATLVQPVGSPLSLECTVEGTSNPNLYWYRQAAGRGLQLLFYSVGIGQISSEVPQNLSASRPQDRQFILSSKKLLLSDSGFYLCAWTRTGAYEQYFGPGTRLTVT.

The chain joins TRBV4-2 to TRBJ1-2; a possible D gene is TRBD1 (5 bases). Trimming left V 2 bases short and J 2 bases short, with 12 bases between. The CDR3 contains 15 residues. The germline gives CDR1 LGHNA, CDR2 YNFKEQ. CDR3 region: CASSQFQDINYGYTF. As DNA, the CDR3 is TGTGCCAGCAGCCAATTTCAGGACATAAACTATGGCTACACCTTC.

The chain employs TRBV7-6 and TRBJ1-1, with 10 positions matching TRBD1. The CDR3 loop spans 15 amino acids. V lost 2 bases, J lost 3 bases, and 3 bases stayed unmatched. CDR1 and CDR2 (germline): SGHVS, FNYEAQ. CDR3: CASSLKGTGDTEAFF. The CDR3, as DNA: TGTGCCAGCAGCTTAAAAGGGACAGGGGACACTGAAGCTTTCTTT.

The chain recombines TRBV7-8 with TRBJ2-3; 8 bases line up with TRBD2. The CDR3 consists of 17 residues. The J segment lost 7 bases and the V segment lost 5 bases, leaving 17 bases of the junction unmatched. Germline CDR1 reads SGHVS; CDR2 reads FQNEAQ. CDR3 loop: CASSLPPLSGGQYTQYF. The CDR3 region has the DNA TGTGCCAGCAGCCTCCCGCCCTTATCGGGAGGGCAATATACGCAGTATTTT.

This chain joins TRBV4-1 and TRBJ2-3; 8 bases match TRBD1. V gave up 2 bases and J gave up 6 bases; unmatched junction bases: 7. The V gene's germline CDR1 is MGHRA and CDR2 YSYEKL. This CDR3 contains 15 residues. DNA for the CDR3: TGCGCCAGCAGCCAAACCAGGGGGCCATTGGATACGCAGTATTTT. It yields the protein CASSQTRGPLDTQYF.

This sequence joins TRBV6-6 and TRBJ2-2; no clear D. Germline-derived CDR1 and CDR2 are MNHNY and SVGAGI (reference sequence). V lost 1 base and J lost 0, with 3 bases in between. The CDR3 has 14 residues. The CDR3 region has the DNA TGTGCCAGCAGTTACTTCGCGAACACCGGGGAGCTGTTTTTT. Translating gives CASSYFANTGELFF.

CDR3 amino acids: CASSEFRRGGNEDTQYF. The CDR3 DNA reads TGCGCCAGCAGTGAGTTTCGGAGAGGGGGCAACGAAGATACGCAGTATTTT. The V gene is TRBV10-1, the J gene TRBJ2-3, with 7 bases aligning to TRBD1. Trimming cost V 1 base and J 5 bases; bases outside gene matches: 12. This CDR3 has 17 amino acids. The germline V gene has CDR1 WNHNN and CDR2 SYGVQD (reference sequence).

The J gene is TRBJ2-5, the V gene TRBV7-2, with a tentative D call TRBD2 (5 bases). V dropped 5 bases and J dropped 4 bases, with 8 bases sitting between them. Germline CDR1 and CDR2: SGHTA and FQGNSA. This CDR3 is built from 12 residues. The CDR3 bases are TGTGCCAGCAGCCTCCGGGGAGAGACCCAGTACTTC. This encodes CASSLRGETQYF.

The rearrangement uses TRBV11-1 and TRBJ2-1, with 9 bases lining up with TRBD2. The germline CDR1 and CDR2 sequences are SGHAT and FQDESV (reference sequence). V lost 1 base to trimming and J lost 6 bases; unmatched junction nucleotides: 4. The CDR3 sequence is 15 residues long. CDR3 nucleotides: TGTGCCAGCAGCTTAGTAGGCGGGAGGGCCAATGAGCAGTTCTTC. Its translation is CASSLVGGRANEQFF.

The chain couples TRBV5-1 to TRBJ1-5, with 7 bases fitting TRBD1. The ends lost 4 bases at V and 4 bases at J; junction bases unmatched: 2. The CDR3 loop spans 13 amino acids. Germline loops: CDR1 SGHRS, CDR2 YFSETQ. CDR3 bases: TGCGCCAGCAGCACGGGACAGAATCAGCCCCAGCATTTT. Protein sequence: CASSTGQNQPQHF. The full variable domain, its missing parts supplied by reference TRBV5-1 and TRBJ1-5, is KAGVTQTPRYLIKTRGQQVTLSCSPISGHRSVSWYQQTPGQGLQFLFEYFSETQRNKGNFPGRFSGRQFSNSRSEMNVSTLELGDSALYLCASSTGQNQPQHFGDGTRLSIL.

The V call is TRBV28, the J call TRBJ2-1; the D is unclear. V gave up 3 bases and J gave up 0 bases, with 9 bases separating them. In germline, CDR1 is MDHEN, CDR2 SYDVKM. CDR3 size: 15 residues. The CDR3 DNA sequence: TGTGCCAGCAGTTTTACTCCTAGCTCCTACAATGAGCAGTTCTTC. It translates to CASSFTPSSYNEQFF.

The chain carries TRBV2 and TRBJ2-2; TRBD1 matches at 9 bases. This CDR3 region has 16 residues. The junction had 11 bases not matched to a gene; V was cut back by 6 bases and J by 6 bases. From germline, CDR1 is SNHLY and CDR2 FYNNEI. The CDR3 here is CASSTGQGGYSGELFF. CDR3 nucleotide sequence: TGTGCCAGCAGCACGGGACAGGGAGGGTATTCCGGGGAGCTGTTTTTT.

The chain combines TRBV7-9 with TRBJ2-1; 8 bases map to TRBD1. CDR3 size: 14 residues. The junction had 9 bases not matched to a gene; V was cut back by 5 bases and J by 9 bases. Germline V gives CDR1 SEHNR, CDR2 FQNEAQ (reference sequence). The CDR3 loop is CASSVQGAVGEQFF. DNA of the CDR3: TGTGCCAGCAGCGTCCAGGGGGCTGTGGGTGAGCAGTTCTTC.

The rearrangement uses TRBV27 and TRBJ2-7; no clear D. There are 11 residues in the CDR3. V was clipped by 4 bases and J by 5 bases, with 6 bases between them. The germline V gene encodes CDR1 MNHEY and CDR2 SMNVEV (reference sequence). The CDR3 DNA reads TGTGCCAGCAGTTCTAACGACGAGCAGTACTTC. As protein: CASSSNDEQYF.